Many counts were recorded for the clone carrying this TCR beta chain. Regions amplified from RNA transcripts were the TCR beta CDR3 regions. HTBI primers were employed in a first-round RT-PCR of the TCR CDR3. TCRdb reanalysed the multiplex PCR reads using MiXCR and keeps one entry per CDR3 protein. The data contain about 400,000 distinct CDR3 sequences, about 15% of them seen just once; the ten biggest clones take up about 30%. The data were taken from a study of T cells in Graves' hyperthyroidism and ophthalmopathy. This TCR came from a woman aged 18-35 years with Graves' hyperthyroidism that later progressed to Graves' ophthalmopathy. The source material was blood.

The CDR3: CASSEDIYEQYF. CDR3 in DNA: TGCGCCAGCAGCGAAGACATCTACGAGCAGTACTTC. The rearrangement uses TRBV5-1 and TRBJ2-7, with no clear D. Germline CDR1 reads SGHRS; CDR2 reads YFSETQ. This CDR3 has 12 residues. Trimming stripped 4 bases from V and 3 bases from J, with 8 bases between. The whole variable domain, filled in from reference TRBV5-1 and TRBJ2-7, reads KAGVTQTPRYLIKTRGQQVTLSCSPISGHRSVSWYQQTPGQGLQFLFEYFSETQRNKGNFPGRFSGRQFSNSRSEMNVSTLELGDSALYLCASSEDIYEQYFGPGTRLTVT.